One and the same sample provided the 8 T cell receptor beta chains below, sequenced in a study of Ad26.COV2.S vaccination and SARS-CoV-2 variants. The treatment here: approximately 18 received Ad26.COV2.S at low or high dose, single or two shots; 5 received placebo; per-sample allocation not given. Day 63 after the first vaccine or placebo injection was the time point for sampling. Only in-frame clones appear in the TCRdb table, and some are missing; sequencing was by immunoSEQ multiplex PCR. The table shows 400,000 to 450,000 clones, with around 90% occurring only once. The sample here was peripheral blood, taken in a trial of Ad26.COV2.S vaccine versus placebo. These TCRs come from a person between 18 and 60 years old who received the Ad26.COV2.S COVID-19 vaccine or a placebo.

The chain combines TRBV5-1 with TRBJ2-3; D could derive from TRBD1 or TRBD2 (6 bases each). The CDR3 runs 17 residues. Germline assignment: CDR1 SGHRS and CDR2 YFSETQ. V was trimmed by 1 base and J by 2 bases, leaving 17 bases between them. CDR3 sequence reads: CASSLKGGRDDTDTQYF. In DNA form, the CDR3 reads TGCGCCAGCAGCTTGAAAGGGGGGCGCGACGACACAGATACGCAGTATTTT.

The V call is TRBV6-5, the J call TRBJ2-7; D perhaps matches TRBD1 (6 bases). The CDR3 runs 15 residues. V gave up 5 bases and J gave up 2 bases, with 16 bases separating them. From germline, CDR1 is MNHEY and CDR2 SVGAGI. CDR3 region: CASSNTGQSPYEQYF. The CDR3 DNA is TGTGCCAGCAGTAACACCGGACAGTCCCCCTACGAGCAGTACTTC.

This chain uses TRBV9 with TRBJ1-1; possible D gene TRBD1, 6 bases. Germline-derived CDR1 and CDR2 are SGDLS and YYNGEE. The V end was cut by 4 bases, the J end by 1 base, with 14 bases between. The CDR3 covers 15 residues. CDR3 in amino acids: CASSQGWAANTEAFF. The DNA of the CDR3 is TGTGCCAGCAGCCAGGGGTGGGCAGCGAACACTGAAGCTTTCTTT.

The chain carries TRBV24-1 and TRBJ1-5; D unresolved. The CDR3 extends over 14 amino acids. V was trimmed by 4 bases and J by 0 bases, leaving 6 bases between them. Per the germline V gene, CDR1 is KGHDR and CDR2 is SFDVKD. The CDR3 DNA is TGTGCCACCAGTGAGAGATATAGCAATCAGCCCCAGCATTTT. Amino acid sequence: CATSERYSNQPQHF.

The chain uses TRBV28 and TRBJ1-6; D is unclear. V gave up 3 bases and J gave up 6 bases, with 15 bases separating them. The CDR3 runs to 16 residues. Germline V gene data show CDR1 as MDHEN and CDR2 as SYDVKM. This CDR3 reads CASSFGLAFLNSPLHF. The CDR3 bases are TGTGCCAGCAGTTTCGGGCTGGCCTTCCTTAATTCACCCCTCCACTTT.

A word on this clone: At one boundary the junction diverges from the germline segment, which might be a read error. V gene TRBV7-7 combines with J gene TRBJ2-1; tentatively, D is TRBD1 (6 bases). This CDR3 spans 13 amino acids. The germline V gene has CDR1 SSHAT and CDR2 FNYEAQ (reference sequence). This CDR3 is CASSWGQDNEQFF. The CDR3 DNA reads TGTGCTAGCAGCTGGGGACAAGACAATGAGCAGTTCTTC.

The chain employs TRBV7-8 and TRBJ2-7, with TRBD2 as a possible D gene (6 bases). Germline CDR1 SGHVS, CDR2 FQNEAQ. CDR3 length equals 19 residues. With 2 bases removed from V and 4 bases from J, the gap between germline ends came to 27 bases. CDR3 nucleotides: TGTGCCAGCAGCTTAAACGGAGCTAGCGCCCAAGCTAGGAGATACGAGCAGTACTTC. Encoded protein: CASSLNGASAQARRYEQYF.

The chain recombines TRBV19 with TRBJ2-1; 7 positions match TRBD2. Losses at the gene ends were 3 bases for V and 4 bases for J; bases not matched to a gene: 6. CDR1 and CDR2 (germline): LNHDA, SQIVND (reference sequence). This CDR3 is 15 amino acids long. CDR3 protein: CASSIGGKWYNEQFF. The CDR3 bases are TGTGCCAGTAGTATCGGGGGGAAGTGGTACAATGAGCAGTTCTTC.